This TCR beta chain was documented in a study of blood T cell repertoires in COVID-19. This clone was seen only once. Sequenced by immunoSEQ multiplex PCR; TCRdb stores in-frame clones only, minus some. The table has 130,000 to 150,000 clones, around four fifths seen once; the top ten hold approximately 2.7%. Sequenced material: peripheral blood. The source of this sequence is a woman in her thirties or forties with active or convalescent COVID-19.

The CDR3 loop reads CASSTRGGGETQYF. DNA of the CDR3: TGTGCCAGCAGCACCAGAGGGGGGGGAGAGACCCAGTACTTC. This rearrangement joins TRBV9 to TRBJ2-5; a weak D match, TRBD2 (7 bases). Germline CDR1 is SGDLS and CDR2 is YYNGEE. V was pared by 4 bases and J by 4 bases, with 14 bases between. This CDR3 spans 14 amino acids. The whole variable domain, filled in from reference TRBV9 and TRBJ2-5, reads DSGVTQTPKHLITATGQRVTLRCSPRSGDLSVYWYQQSLDQGLQFLIQYYNGEERAKGNILERFSAQQFPDLHSELNLSSLELGDSALYFCASSTRGGGETQYFGPGTRLLVL.